This TCR beta chain was obtained from a study of cytomegalovirus exposure and HLA in healthy donors. Across the study: Early on, a data release was issued that held 80 million to 90 million unique TCRs from HLA-typed donors.

Trimming at V came to 2 bases and at J to 10 bases, leaving 1 base not matched to a gene. The CDR3 has 11 residues. CDR1 and CDR2 from the germline V gene are MDHEN and SYDVKM. Study outcomes and limitations: Later analysis identified a missense DCLRE1C variant that was linked to TCR beta V- and J-gene trimming.

A word on this clone: Its antigen is unidentified.

PCR involved 60 Vbeta and 13 Jbeta primers. TCRdb keeps only in-frame clones here, not all; method: immunoSEQ multiplex PCR. This table has around 130,000 clones, just over 75% appearing once. The V and J genes are TRBV28 and TRBJ1-1; 7 nucleotides align to TRBD1. Sequencing was carried out using PBMCs. The TCR was taken from a woman aged 50 to 60 in good health and CMV-seronegative. The CDR3 DNA is TGTGCCAGCAGTTTACAGGGGGGAGCTTTCTTT. It is translated as CASSLQGGAFF.